This T cell receptor beta chain was sequenced during a study of blood T cells in healthy people across ages. This clonotype was picked up many times. At one of its ends the junction is not consistent with the germline gene, which may arise from a read error. Healthy Caucasian individuals from Russia aged 6 to 90 were enrolled as donors. The use of a sample-barcoded 5' primer and a J-beta primer mix characterized a second PCR of roughly 6 to 11 cycles. Each of the cDNA molecules was tagged by a template-switch adaptor with 12 random nucleotides. No fewer than 2.5 million CDR3-containing paired-end reads came from each sample. TCRdb re-analysed the 5' RACE reads in MiXCR, keeping a single row per CDR3 protein. The sample contains more than 1 million distinct CDR3 sequences, over 35% of which appear only once. The sample consisted of blood. The source is a woman aged 55-70 years in good health.

The CDR3, as DNA: TGCGCCAGCAGCCGGGACAGGAGCTCCTACGAGCAGTACTTC. Residues: CASSRDRSSYEQYF. This chain connects TRBV2 to TRBJ2-7, with TRBD1 identical over 8 bases. The germline gives CDR1 SNHLY, CDR2 FYNNEI. The CDR3 extends over 14 amino acids.